This T cell receptor beta chain was documented in a study of OX40 agonist ivuxolimab in advanced cancers. Some background on the complete study: Ivuxolimab was an agonistic, fully human IgG2 monoclonal antibody directed against OX40 (CD134), a costimulatory receptor. Intravenous ivuxolimab was administered to patients every 2 weeks at six dose levels: 0.01, 0.1, 0.3, 1.5, 3 and 10 mg/kg. The paper describes the monotherapy dose-escalation part (N = 52 patients) of the phase I trial of ivuxolimab. In the dose-escalation cohort, approximately 83% of patients were male, and the mean age was 60 years with a range of roughly 20 to 80. Partial responses occurred in three dose-escalation patients, of whom one had hepatocellular carcinoma and two had cutaneous melanoma. Patients were allowed to have had prior anti-PD-1, anti-PD-L1 or anti-CTLA-4 therapy, and approximately 40% of the dose-escalation patients had been treated with checkpoint inhibitors. The point of sequencing TCRbeta in the periphery was to test whether ivuxolimab changed TCR sequence diversity and drove clonal T-cell expansion. Of the roughly 52 dose-escalation patients, hepatocellular carcinoma was present in about 20, melanoma in approximately 15, renal cell carcinoma in 9 and head and neck cancer in 9.

Between the V and J ends, shortened by 7 bases and 11 bases respectively, the junction contains 21 bases. Reading the germline V gene gives CDR1 SGHRS and CDR2 YFSETQ. Inclusive of the bounding cysteine and phenylalanine, the CDR3 is 13 residues long. Of all the DNA, just the CDR3 is kept, 39 bases in frame from base 1. For sequencing of the TCRbeta CDR3 region, genomic DNA was extracted from the sorted cells. TCRbeta CDR3 regions were sequenced using the immunoSEQ Assay. TCRdb carries this immuneACCESS record with in-frame sequences only. Its versions omit some clonotypes, under half of them owing to an unresolved V gene in the studies checked, with the rest unexplained. The sample contains tens of thousands of clones, roughly 82% of them found a single time. The ten biggest clones cover 1.8% of the sample. For this clone: Its antigen remains undetermined. No qualities accompany the bases; no much larger clone lies one base away.

Patients with a history of autoimmune disease or receiving systemic immunosuppression were excluded from the trial. Peripheral blood for TCR sequencing was collected from all dose cohorts at baseline, on cycle 4 day 1, and on cycle 7 day 1. The samples were drawn from a first-in-human, open-label, multicenter phase I dose-escalation trial of ivuxolimab. Adults with locally advanced or metastatic melanoma, renal cell carcinoma, hepatocellular carcinoma or head and neck squamous cell carcinoma were enrolled in the trial. Before TCR sequencing, CD4+ T cells and CD8+ T cells from peripheral blood were sorted into separate populations. Paper-wide results and their limitations: The antigen specificity of the clonally expanded peripheral T cells was not determined. In the 0.1-3.0 mg/kg groups, partial responders were among the patients with the lowest normalized peripheral clonal expansion, particularly in CD8+ T cells. At doses of 0.1 to 3.0 mg/kg, clonal expansion of both CD4+ and CD8+ T cells in blood was seen between baseline and week 6. Low levels of normalized T-cell clonal expansion were also shown by some nonresponding patients. After ivuxolimab, expanded clones were on average more numerous among CD8+ T cells than among CD4+ T cells.

This material consisted of CD4+ or CD8+ T cells sorted from blood, taken in a trial of the OX40 agonist ivuxolimab. The chain joins TRBV5-1 to TRBJ1-1, with the D gene call left open. The clonotype originates from an adult with an advanced solid tumor such as melanoma, head and neck, liver or kidney cancer. In nucleotides, the sequence is TGCGCCAGCCAGGATCAGGTAGGCGGGAGGGCTTTCTTT. Its translation reads: CASQDQVGGRAFF.